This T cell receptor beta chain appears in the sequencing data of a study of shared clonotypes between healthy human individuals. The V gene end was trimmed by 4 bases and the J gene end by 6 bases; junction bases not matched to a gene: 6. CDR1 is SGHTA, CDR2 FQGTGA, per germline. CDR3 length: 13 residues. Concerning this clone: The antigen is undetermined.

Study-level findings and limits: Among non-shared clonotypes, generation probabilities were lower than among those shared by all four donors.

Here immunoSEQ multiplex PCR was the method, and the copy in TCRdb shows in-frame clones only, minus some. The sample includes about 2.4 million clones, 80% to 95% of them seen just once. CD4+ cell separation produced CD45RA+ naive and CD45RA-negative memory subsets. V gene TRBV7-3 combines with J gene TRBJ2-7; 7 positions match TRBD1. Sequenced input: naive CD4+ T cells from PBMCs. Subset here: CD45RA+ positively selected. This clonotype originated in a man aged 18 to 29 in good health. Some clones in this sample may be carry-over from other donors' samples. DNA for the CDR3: TGTGCCAGCAGCTCGGGACAGTTCGGCGAGCAGTACTTC. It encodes CASSSGQFGEQYF.